What follows are 32 T cell receptor beta chains derived from one specimen sequenced in a study of T cell repertoires in cytomegalovirus infection. Their specific antigens are unknown. Using its own MiXCR run on the reads, TCRdb lists one record per CDR3 protein. The table lists about a million distinct CDR3 sequences, 25% to 40% of them singletons, with roughly 13% in the top ten. Sequencing used cultured CD8+ T cells from PBMCs, obtained from culture after CMV antigen stimulation. The receptors shown here come from a human donor in good health (CMV status not recorded). Some clones in this sample may be carry-over from other donors' samples.

The V gene is TRBV20-1, the J gene TRBJ1-1; D unclear. Germline V CDR1 and CDR2: DFQATT, SNEGSKA (reference sequence). Trimming took 1 base from V and 1 from J, leaving 7 bases between them. CDR3 length: 13 residues. The CDR3 DNA reads TGCAGTGCTAGAGGAACAGAGAACACTGAAGCTTTCTTT. Amino acids: CSARGTENTEAFF.

A few counts support this clonotype. The gene calls are TRBV28 and TRBJ1-4, with TRBD1 as a possible D gene (6 bases). The V gene lost 5 bases and the J gene lost 6 bases, with 13 bases spanning the gap. The CDR3 length is 14 residues. Germline-derived CDR1 and CDR2 are MDHEN and SYDVKM. CDR3 nucleotides: TGTGCCAGCAGTGTACAGGGAAGCGATGAAAAACTGTTTTTT. Protein product: CASSVQGSDEKLFF.

The chain employs TRBV2 and TRBJ2-5, with 10 bases fitting TRBD2. The CDR3 has 15 residues. The V gene end was trimmed by 8 bases and the J gene end by 2 bases; junction bases not matched to a gene: 8. Germline V CDR1 and CDR2: SNHLY, FYNNEI. The CDR3 sequence: CASESGSGGQETQYF. As DNA, the CDR3 is TGTGCCAGCGAAAGCGGTAGCGGGGGGCAAGAGACCCAGTACTTC.

This clonotype showed up just a few times. The chain employs TRBV7-2 and TRBJ2-3; the match to TRBD2 covers 7 bases. V lost 6 bases to trimming and J lost 1 base; unmatched junction nucleotides: 7. Germline V CDR1 and CDR2: SGHTA, FQGNSA. CDR3 size: 15 residues. The CDR3 reads CASSFSGSGTDTQYF. CDR3 DNA: TGTGCCAGCAGTTTTAGCGGGTCCGGCACAGATACGCAGTATTTT.

This clonotype has a count of ten or more. The chain recombines TRBV6-5 with TRBJ2-1, with TRBD2 identical over 11 bases. Germline V gene data show CDR1 as MNHEY and CDR2 as SVGAGI. The CDR3 is 18 amino acids. Germline trimming cut 5 bases from V and 8 bases from J; bases unmatched to any gene: 17. Here the CDR3 reads CASSLNSGGGSIIYEQFF. CDR3 nucleotides: TGTGCCAGCAGTCTGAATAGCGGGGGGGGGTCCATCATCTATGAGCAGTTCTTC.

This clonotype was found many times. This chain uses TRBV7-2 with TRBJ2-1, with a tentative D call TRBD2 (6 bases). This CDR3 region has 13 residues. Germline V gene lookup returns CDR1 SGHTA and CDR2 FQGNSA. V was cut by 5 bases and J by 13 bases, with 18 bases left in between. The CDR3 bases are TGTGCCAGCAGCCGTCCACGGACTGGACTACAGTTCTTC. This sequence encodes CASSRPRTGLQFF.

This clonotype was found once. The chain is built from TRBV6-1 and TRBJ1-5; D might be TRBD1 (5 bases). The CDR3 extends over 12 amino acids. CDR1 MNHNS and CDR2 SASEGT come from the germline V gene. The V and J ends lost 8 bases and 5 bases respectively, with 10 bases between them. CDR3: CASRDGHQPQHF. CDR3 DNA sequence: TGTGCCAGCCGGGACGGGCATCAGCCCCAGCATTTT.

This chain connects TRBV19 to TRBJ2-2; perhaps TRBD2 as D (5 bases). V was cut by 2 bases and J by 3 bases, with 7 bases left in between. The V gene's germline CDR1 is LNHDA and CDR2 SQIVND (reference sequence). The length of the CDR3 is 14 residues. CDR3 DNA sequence: TGTGCCAGTAGTATACCCGGGGACACCGGGGAGCTGTTTTTT. It yields the protein CASSIPGDTGELFF.

The chain is built from TRBV14 and TRBJ1-2, with 8 bases aligning to TRBD1. V lost 1 base, J lost 3 bases, and 7 bases stayed unmatched. Germline assignment: CDR1 SGHDN and CDR2 FVKESK. The CDR3 is 16 amino acids. CDR3 sequence (DNA): TGTGCCAGCAGCCAAGTCGGACAGGGAATGTACTATGGCTACACCTTC. It is translated as CASSQVGQGMYYGYTF.

This clonotype occurred a few times. V gene TRBV5-8 combines with J gene TRBJ2-2, with unresolved D. Germline V lookup: CDR1 SGHTS, CDR2 YDEGEE. Trimming removed 0 bases from V and 1 base from J, with 10 bases in between. This CDR3 contains 16 residues. CDR3 bases: TGTGCCAGCAGCTTGGATCGGAGATTGAACACCGGGGAGCTGTTTTTT. As protein: CASSLDRRLNTGELFF. Supplemented by reference TRBV5-8 and TRBJ2-2, the full variable domain reads EAGVTQSPTHLIKTRGQQATLRCSPISGHTSVYWYQQALGLGLQFLLWYDEGEERNRGNFPPRFSGRQFPNYSSELNVNALELEDSALYLCASSLDRRLNTGELFFGEGSRLTVL.

This clonotype was recorded once. V usage is TRBV2 and J usage is TRBJ2-3, with 9 bases identical to TRBD2. Germline V lookup: CDR1 SNHLY, CDR2 FYNNEI. The CDR3 sequence is 14 residues long. The junction had 5 bases not matched to a gene; V was cut back by 6 bases and J by 4 bases. The CDR3: CASRTRGGPDTQYF. The CDR3 DNA reads TGTGCCAGCAGGACGCGGGGGGGTCCAGATACGCAGTATTTT.

Notes on this clonotype: An end of the junction does not agree with germline; a read error may underlie this. This chain links TRBV7-6 with TRBJ2-3; D gene uncertain. The CDR3 length is 16 residues. Germline V CDR1 and CDR2: SGHVS, FNYEAQ. CDR3 DNA sequence: TGTGCTAGCAGCGAAGGCTGGGGAACTAGCACAGATACGCAGTATTTT. It translates to CASSEGWGTSTDTQYF.

This clonotype was observed a few times. J is TRBJ2-2 and V is TRBV7-9, with TRBD2 identical over 8 bases. This CDR3 comprises 15 residues. Germline-derived CDR1 and CDR2 are SEHNR and FQNEAQ (reference sequence). The junction had 8 bases not matched to a gene; V was cut back by 7 bases and J by 4 bases. The CDR3 DNA reads as TGTGCCAGCACTTCCTTCGGGGGGGGCACCGGGGAGCTGTTTTTT. Its protein is CASTSFGGGTGELFF.

The chain employs TRBV7-6 and TRBJ2-2, with a weak D call TRBD1 (6 bases). Between the trimmed V and J ends, which lost 7 bases and 0 bases, there was a span of 18 bases. Germline V gene sequence: CDR1 SGHVS, CDR2 FNYEAQ. The CDR3 length is 17 residues. The CDR3 spells CASTMGADHANTGELFF. The CDR3 DNA follows: TGTGCCAGCACCATGGGGGCTGACCACGCGAACACCGGGGAGCTGTTTTTT.

In its sample, this clonotype was seen a few times. The chain recombines TRBV28 with TRBJ1-1; tentatively, D is TRBD1 (6 bases). This CDR3 region has 14 residues. CDR1 and CDR2 (germline): MDHEN, SYDVKM. Trimming shortened V by 5 bases and J by 6 bases, and 16 bases separated the two germline ends. CDR3 loop: CASSVLGGGPEAFF. As DNA, the CDR3 is TGTGCCAGCAGTGTTCTGGGGGGGGGCCCTGAAGCTTTCTTT.

A single count supports this clonotype. The rearrangement joins TRBV6-2 or TRBV6-3 to TRBJ1-1, with D perhaps TRBD1 (6 bases). Germline V CDR1 and CDR2: MNHEY, SVGEGT. CDR3 length: 16 amino acids. V lost 2 bases and J lost 5, with 18 bases in between. The DNA for the CDR3 is TGTGCCAGCAGTTACGTCTGGTCAGGGGAGGTAACTGAAGCTTTCTTT. Translation gives CASSYVWSGEVTEAFF.

This clonotype was counted between two and nine times. The chain employs TRBV6-4 and TRBJ2-1; 7 bases match TRBD2. The junction had 11 bases not matched to a gene; V was cut back by 6 bases and J by 3 bases. Germline values: CDR1 MRHNA, CDR2 SNTAGT. This CDR3 contains 16 residues. CDR3 residues: CASSHSTGGLYNEQFF. The CDR3 DNA sequence: TGTGCCAGCAGCCACTCTACGGGGGGACTCTACAATGAGCAGTTCTTC.

This chain uses TRBV19 with TRBJ2-7; perhaps D is TRBD1 or TRBD2 (5 bases each). The CDR3 is made up of 13 amino acids. The V end lost 5 bases, the J end lost 0 bases, and 8 bases lay between the germline ends. Germline V gives CDR1 LNHDA, CDR2 SQIVND (reference sequence). CDR3 DNA: TGTGCCAGTAGTGCCGGGGCCTCCTACGAGCAGTACTTC. Its protein product is CASSAGASYEQYF. The whole variable domain, remainder taken from reference TRBV19 and TRBJ2-7, is DGGITQSPKYLFRKEGQNVTLSCEQNLNHDAMYWYRQDPGQGLRLIYYSQIVNDFQKGDIAEGYSVSREKKESFPLTVTSAQKNPTAFYLCASSAGASYEQYFGPGTRLTVT.

This sequence joins TRBV6-1 and TRBJ2-2; D is uncertain. The CDR3 sequence is 13 residues long. Germline CDR1 reads MNHNS; CDR2 reads SASEGT. The V end was cut by 1 base, the J end by 6 bases, with 6 bases between. CDR3 DNA sequence: TGTGCCAGCAGTGAAGTGTGGGCCGGGGAGCTGTTTTTT. As protein: CASSEVWAGELFF.

This chain connects TRBV7-6 to TRBJ2-3, with 9 bases identical to TRBD2. The V gene's germline CDR1 is SGHVS and CDR2 FNYEAQ. The CDR3 runs 14 residues. V dropped 7 bases and J dropped 6; count of bases not matched to a gene: 8. In DNA form, the CDR3 reads TGTGCCAGCACCGCGGGACTAGCTTTGGATACGCAGTATTTT. It specifies CASTAGLALDTQYF. Full variable domain (rest looked up from reference TRBV7-6 and TRBJ2-3): GAGVSQSPRYKVTKRGQDVALRCDPISGHVSLYWYRQALGQGPEFLTYFNYEAQQDKSGLPNDRFSAERPEGSISTLTIQRTEQRDSAMYRCASTAGLALDTQYFGPGTRLTVL.

This chain joins TRBV2 and TRBJ2-4; D unresolved. The CDR3 runs 16 residues. Trimming removed 3 bases from V and 1 base from J, with 13 bases in between. Per germline, CDR1 SNHLY and CDR2 FYNNEI. CDR3 bases: TGTGCCAGCAGTGATCGCAGACGTAGTGCCAAAAACATTCAGTACTTC. This sequence encodes CASSDRRRSAKNIQYF.

About this clonotype: A junction boundary mismatches the germline segment, possibly from a read error. The rearrangement links TRBV4-1 to TRBJ1-2; D possibly corresponds to TRBD1 (5 bases). The V gene's germline CDR1 is MGHRA and CDR2 YSYEKL. The CDR3 extends over 15 amino acids. CDR3 coding DNA: TGTGCCAGCAGCCAAGTTGTTGATATTGGGGGGGGCTACACCTTC. Its protein product is CASSQVVDIGGGYTF.

This clonotype was counted many times. The chain couples TRBV7-8 to TRBJ1-5; D remains ambiguous. V gave up 4 bases and J gave up 4 bases, with 11 bases separating them. Germline CDR1 SGHVS, CDR2 FQNEAQ. The length of the CDR3 is 14 residues. Written as DNA, the CDR3 is TGTGCCAGCAGCTCCAATTCGGGGAATCAGCCCCAGCATTTT. It yields the protein CASSSNSGNQPQHF.

This chain joins TRBV5-1 and TRBJ2-2, with D tentatively TRBD2 (5 bases). From germline, CDR1 is SGHRS and CDR2 YFSETQ. The length of the CDR3 is 16 residues. V was trimmed by 4 bases and J by 3 bases, leaving 16 bases between them. The CDR3, as DNA: TGCGCCAGCAGCCCCCTTGGAGCAGCGGACACCGGGGAGCTGTTTTTT. Translated: CASSPLGAADTGELFF.

This chain links TRBV4-1 with TRBJ1-6; tentatively, D is TRBD1 (5 bases). The CDR3 totals 19 residues. CDR1 is MGHRA and CDR2 is YSYEKL in the germline V gene. V lost 0 bases and J 8 bases, leaving 23 bases between the germline ends. CDR3 nucleotides: TGCGCCAGCAGCCAAGAATGGGTTTGGGGGGGTGTCAGGGATTCACCCCTCCACTTT. Amino acids: CASSQEWVWGGVRDSPLHF.

Only a few counts were recorded for this clonotype. V usage is TRBV27 and J usage is TRBJ2-1; 8 nucleotides agree with TRBD2. The CDR3 is made up of 15 amino acids. After removal of 6 bases from V and 3 bases from J, the junction contained 7 bases not matched to a gene. Looked up from germline, CDR1 is MNHEY and CDR2 is SMNVEV (reference sequence). The CDR3 DNA sequence: TGTGCCAGCAGCTTGCCCAGCGGGGGCTACAATGAGCAGTTCTTC. This translates into CASSLPSGGYNEQFF.

This chain links TRBV27 with TRBJ2-7; TRBD2 is a possible D gene (5 bases). Germline V gene sequence: CDR1 MNHEY, CDR2 SMNVEV (reference sequence). Trimming left V 7 bases short and J 5 bases short, with 24 bases between. This CDR3 is 16 amino acids long. Here the CDR3 reads CASTLSRGTLFHEQYF. In nucleotides, the CDR3 is TGTGCCAGCACCCTCAGCCGGGGAACCCTATTCCACGAGCAGTACTTC.

The genes are TRBV27 and TRBJ2-1; tentatively, D is TRBD1 (6 bases). Germline V gene sequence: CDR1 MNHEY, CDR2 SMNVEV (reference sequence). The CDR3 extends over 15 amino acids. Trimming took 5 bases from V and 6 from J, leaving 17 bases between them. In DNA form, the CDR3 reads TGTGCCAGCAGTCCACTCGACAGGACCCCCAATGAGCAGTTCTTC. It codes for CASSPLDRTPNEQFF.

The CDR3 DNA reads as TGCGCCAGCAGCGTTAGCCCCGCCAAGCAAGAGACCCAGTACTTC. Translating gives CASSVSPAKQETQYF. The chain combines TRBV4-3 with TRBJ2-5; D not certain. This CDR3 is built from 15 residues. With 5 bases removed from V and 2 bases from J, the gap between germline ends came to 15 bases. Per germline, CDR1 LGHNA and CDR2 YSLEER.

This clonotype was seen only a few times. The rearrangement links TRBV6-5 to TRBJ1-1, with D possibly being TRBD1 (6 bases). Germline CDR1 reads MNHEY; CDR2 reads SVGAGI. Trimming cost V 0 bases and J 0 bases, with 20 bases left between them. The CDR3 extends over 19 amino acids. CDR3 sequence reads: CASSYSMGGGSGVNTEAFF. CDR3 nucleotide sequence: TGTGCCAGCAGTTACTCGATGGGGGGGGGCAGTGGGGTGAACACTGAAGCTTTCTTT.

This clonotype was detected only once. A much larger clonotype is one base distant, so this may be a read error. V gene TRBV7-2 combines with J gene TRBJ2-2; D possibly corresponds to TRBD1 (5 bases). The CDR3 totals 14 residues. Per germline, CDR1 SGHTA and CDR2 FQGNSA. V dropped 4 bases and J dropped 7 bases, with 13 bases sitting between them. The CDR3 region is CASSSRDFIGELFF. For the CDR3, the DNA is TGTGCCAGCAGCTCCAGGGATTTCATCGGGGAGCTGTTTTTT.

V and J are TRBV6-5 and TRBJ2-7; no clear D gene. Trimming removed 2 bases from V and 0 bases from J, with 8 bases in between. The CDR3 runs to 14 residues. CDR1 MNHEY and CDR2 SVGAGI come from the germline V gene. CDR3 coding DNA: TGTGCCAGCAGTTACAGTGCCAGCTCCTACGAGCAGTACGTC. Protein sequence: CASSYSASSYEQYV.